The sequence of this T cell receptor (beta chain) was determined in a study of blood T cell repertoires in COVID-19 (dated by TCRdb to the early 2020s). Some background on the complete study: Samples from collaborators originated in the United States, Italy and Spain and spanned both the acute and convalescent phases of COVID-19. The material from the prospective study consisted of cDNA or gDNA derived from T cells, B-cell-depleted T cells, or PBMCs. Subjects who had been exposed to COVID-19, were actively infected with it, or had recovered from it provided the deeply sampled blood TCRbeta repertoires that made up the dataset. The repertoires were released in a freely available public database intended as a resource for research on the immune response to SARS-CoV-2. Samples were obtained from the ongoing ImmuneRACE study (first 160 participants) and from about 1,300 subjects provided by 6 global collaborators. A de-identified subject ID, COVID-19 status, age in years and sex were almost always included in the sample metadata. Where HLA class I and class II types were available, the types were taken from metadata supplied by the sample provider, not from assay-based typing. General study outcomes and caveats: Clinical and demographic metadata were provided uncurated, with the amount varying by source and participant.

Comments on this clone: Which antigen it targets is not known. No base quality values were provided; no much bigger clone lies one nucleotide off.

The immunoSEQ Assay, a bias-controlled multiplex PCR, was used to amplify TCRbeta CDR3 regions from genomic DNA. Per the source publication's procedure: Within the assay, amplification of reference gene primers was used to estimate how many nucleated cells each sample contained. To quantify the absolute abundance of each unique TCRbeta CDR3 rearrangement, sequence reads were collapsed and filtered. For each sample, productive Simpson clonality was calculated as the square root of Simpson's diversity index across productive rearrangements. The table comes from immuneACCESS by way of TCRdb, which keeps in-frame sequences with V and J called. Part of the clones is missing from these tables; in studies checked, under half for an unresolved V gene and the rest for unknown reasons. V and J calls and clone size are as listed in that table; D and trimming were resolved from the DNA. The sample data list some 270,000 clones, and around 90% of these were observed just once. Clones ranked in the top ten supply approximately 2% of the sample.

Whole blood was collected in K2EDTA tubes by collaborating institutions according to the institutions' own protocols. Collaborator samples were shipped for TCRbeta analysis as frozen whole blood, isolated PBMCs, or DNA extracted from either sample type. The receptor was derived from a man over 45 with acute or convalescent COVID-19. The specimen was peripheral blood.

The CDR3 protein is CASRVFRDGEQYF. The sequenced DNA: TGCGCCAGCAGGGTATTCCGGGATGGGGAGCAGTACTTC. The V and J genes are TRBV10-1 and TRBJ2-7; the D gene is perhaps TRBD2, from 5 matching bases. Trimming costs V 6 bases and J 7 bases, and their ends lie 16 bases apart. The CDR3 spans 13 residues, from the cysteine through the phenylalanine. Just CDR3 DNA is preserved here, 39 bases in frame from base 1. CDR1 and CDR2 are read off the germline V gene (reference sequence) as WNHNN and SYGVQD.